Here is one TCR beta chain with its context. Its antigen remains unidentified. Base qualities are not at hand, and no much larger clone is one base apart. This sample stems from a study of vaccination and CD4 T cells after COVID-19 (dated by TCRdb to the early 2020s). Background on the whole study: Convalescent patients had a positive SARS-CoV-2 result on nasal swab PCR, and of these patients, several had mild disease and one had severe disease. The convalescent cohort comprised six males and four females, including two Hispanic individuals, seven Caucasians, two Asians and one multiracial person. Participants received two doses of either the Pfizer-BioNTech BNT162b2 vaccine (n=8) or the Moderna mRNA-1273 vaccine (n=2). Post-COVID blood samples were collected from convalescent patients a median of around 100 days after diagnosis, with a range of roughly 35 to 170 days. The time from the second vaccine dose to post-vaccine blood sampling had a median of roughly 70 days and ranged from about 14 to 250 days. A few convalescent patients were sampled both early after vaccination (day 14) and late after vaccination (days 161 to 241). The cultures were stimulated with overlapping spike peptide pools from SARS-CoV-2 and from the common cold coronaviruses HCoV-NL63, HCoV-OC43 and HCoV-229E. As controls, cultures received a CEFX viral epitope pool (the positive control), an HIV-1 Nef peptide pool (the negative control), or no peptide at all. In roughly 11 COVID-19 convalescent patients and several infection-naive healthy vaccine recipients, the spike-specific CD4+ TCR repertoire before mRNA vaccination was compared with the repertoire after mRNA vaccination. Paper-wide results and their limitations: In convalescent patients, a median roughly 83% of post-vaccine SARS-CoV-2-reactive clones were detected only after vaccination, and vaccine-specific priming was suggested by this finding. The study included relatively few convalescent patients and did not analyze early timepoints after natural infection. Of the vaccine-specific clones found in convalescent patients, nearly all (304 of 307) were mono-reactive for SARS-CoV-2 spike instead of being cross-reactive with common cold coronaviruses. Although the median number of SARS-CoV-2-reactive clonotypes went up from 20 to 25 after infection to some 40 after vaccination, the increase was not significant.

The library was built by means of PCR. At the Johns Hopkins FTIC core, DNA from the cultured CD4+ T cells underwent TCR sequencing with the Oncomine TCR Beta short-read assay. Genomic DNA was extracted from the cultured CD4+ T cells with the QIAamp micro DNA kit. Oncomine TCR Beta libraries from cultured CD4+ T cells were pooled using unique dual indexes and sequenced on an Illumina iSeq 100. On the authors' methods: Non-productive sequences were filtered out, and CDR3s that did not start with C, did not end with F or W, or were shorter than 7 amino acids were discarded. Antigen-specific clonotypes were identified with the MANAFEST web application by comparing peptide-stimulated wells with reference and other culture wells. An FDR below 0.05, an odds ratio above 5, and a productive frequency above 0.1% in at least two of three replicate wells were required for clones to be considered positive. Clonotypes that were significantly expanded in both SARS-CoV-2 spike wells and at least one common cold coronavirus spike condition were defined as cross-reactive. Using R version 3.6.1, CDR3 homology was evaluated through Levenshtein distances (stringdist) along with unrooted phylogenetic trees (ape). TCRdb ran its own pipeline on the public reads, namely fastp trimming at Q25 and MiXCR clone calling, and kept in-frame beta chains. Rows are unified per CDR3 protein, each entry keeping the most common DNA and genes. Clone size and V and J calls follow TCRdb, not the original study. This sample gives around 17,000 distinct CDR3 sequences in total; more than 45% of them show up just once. Of the sample, over 20% is held by the ten largest clones.

The sample's time point label, decoded: late sampling 161 to 241 days after vaccination in a few convalescent patients. Per the publication, the treatment or condition label means: approximately 9-day PBMC culture with coronavirus spike peptide pools or control peptides (ViraFEST assay). To expand antigen-specific T cells with peptide pools and then pick out the expanded clonotypes through TCR sequencing, the study relied on the ViraFEST assay. The convalescent patients' positive SARS-CoV-2 PCR tests fell between March and December 2020, which was before the Alpha, Beta and Delta variants emerged in the United States. Each well held 2.2 million or so PBMCs cultured in IMDM containing around 5% human AB serum and approximately 9.8 IU/ml IL-2, with around 9.7 ug/ml peptide pools added. Half of the culture medium was replaced with fresh IL-2-containing medium on days 3 and 7. CD4+ T cells were isolated after roughly eleven days of culture through negative selection using the EasySep CD4+ T cell isolation kit. Ficoll-Paque Plus gradient centrifugation was used to isolate PBMCs from whole blood, and the isolated PBMCs were then either used fresh or cryopreserved at -140C. In general, triplicate wells were set up for every culture condition.

The V and J ends are trimmed by 6 bases and 7 bases, leaving 13 bases between them. The germline V gene yields MNHNS for CDR1 and SASEGT for CDR2. The CDR3 sequence holds 13 residues, the cysteine and phenylalanine included. Kept here is only the CDR3 DNA, which spans 39 bases and is read in frame from base 1. This sequence originates from a human donor who had recovered from COVID-19. Source: CD4+ T cells from blood, cultured in vitro, taken about 7 months after SARS-CoV-2 vaccination. Recombination joined TRBV6-1 with TRBJ1-5; the D gene cannot be resolved reliably. The CDR3 amino acid sequence is: CASSSGSGQPQHF. The DNA is as follows: TGTGCCAGCAGCTCAGGTTCCGGGCAGCCCCAGCATTTT.